This T cell receptor (beta chain) was profiled in a study of blood T cells in healthy people across ages. General study points: While age rose, TCR beta diversity per million T cells dropped in a roughly linear way.

This clonotype was detected a few times. No antigen is known for it. V shed 2 bases, J shed 6 bases, and the junction held 6 bases outside the gene matches. This CDR3 spans 15 amino acids. Germline CDR1 and CDR2: SEHNR and FQNEAQ (reference sequence). Using a J-beta primer mix together with a sample-barcoded 5' primer, a second PCR was run for roughly 6 to 12 cycles. TCRdb analysed the 5' RACE reads with MiXCR anew, one entry per CDR3 protein. The table lists approximately 1,000,000 distinct CDR3 sequences, 40% to 50% of them singletons. This TCR was sampled from a woman in her sixties in good health. The sample taken for sequencing was blood. The V and J genes are TRBV7-9 and TRBJ2-1, with 8 bases fitting TRBD2. CDR3: CASSLFSGSPNEQFF. The CDR3 coding sequence is TGTGCCAGCAGCTTATTCAGCGGGAGCCCCAATGAGCAGTTCTTC.